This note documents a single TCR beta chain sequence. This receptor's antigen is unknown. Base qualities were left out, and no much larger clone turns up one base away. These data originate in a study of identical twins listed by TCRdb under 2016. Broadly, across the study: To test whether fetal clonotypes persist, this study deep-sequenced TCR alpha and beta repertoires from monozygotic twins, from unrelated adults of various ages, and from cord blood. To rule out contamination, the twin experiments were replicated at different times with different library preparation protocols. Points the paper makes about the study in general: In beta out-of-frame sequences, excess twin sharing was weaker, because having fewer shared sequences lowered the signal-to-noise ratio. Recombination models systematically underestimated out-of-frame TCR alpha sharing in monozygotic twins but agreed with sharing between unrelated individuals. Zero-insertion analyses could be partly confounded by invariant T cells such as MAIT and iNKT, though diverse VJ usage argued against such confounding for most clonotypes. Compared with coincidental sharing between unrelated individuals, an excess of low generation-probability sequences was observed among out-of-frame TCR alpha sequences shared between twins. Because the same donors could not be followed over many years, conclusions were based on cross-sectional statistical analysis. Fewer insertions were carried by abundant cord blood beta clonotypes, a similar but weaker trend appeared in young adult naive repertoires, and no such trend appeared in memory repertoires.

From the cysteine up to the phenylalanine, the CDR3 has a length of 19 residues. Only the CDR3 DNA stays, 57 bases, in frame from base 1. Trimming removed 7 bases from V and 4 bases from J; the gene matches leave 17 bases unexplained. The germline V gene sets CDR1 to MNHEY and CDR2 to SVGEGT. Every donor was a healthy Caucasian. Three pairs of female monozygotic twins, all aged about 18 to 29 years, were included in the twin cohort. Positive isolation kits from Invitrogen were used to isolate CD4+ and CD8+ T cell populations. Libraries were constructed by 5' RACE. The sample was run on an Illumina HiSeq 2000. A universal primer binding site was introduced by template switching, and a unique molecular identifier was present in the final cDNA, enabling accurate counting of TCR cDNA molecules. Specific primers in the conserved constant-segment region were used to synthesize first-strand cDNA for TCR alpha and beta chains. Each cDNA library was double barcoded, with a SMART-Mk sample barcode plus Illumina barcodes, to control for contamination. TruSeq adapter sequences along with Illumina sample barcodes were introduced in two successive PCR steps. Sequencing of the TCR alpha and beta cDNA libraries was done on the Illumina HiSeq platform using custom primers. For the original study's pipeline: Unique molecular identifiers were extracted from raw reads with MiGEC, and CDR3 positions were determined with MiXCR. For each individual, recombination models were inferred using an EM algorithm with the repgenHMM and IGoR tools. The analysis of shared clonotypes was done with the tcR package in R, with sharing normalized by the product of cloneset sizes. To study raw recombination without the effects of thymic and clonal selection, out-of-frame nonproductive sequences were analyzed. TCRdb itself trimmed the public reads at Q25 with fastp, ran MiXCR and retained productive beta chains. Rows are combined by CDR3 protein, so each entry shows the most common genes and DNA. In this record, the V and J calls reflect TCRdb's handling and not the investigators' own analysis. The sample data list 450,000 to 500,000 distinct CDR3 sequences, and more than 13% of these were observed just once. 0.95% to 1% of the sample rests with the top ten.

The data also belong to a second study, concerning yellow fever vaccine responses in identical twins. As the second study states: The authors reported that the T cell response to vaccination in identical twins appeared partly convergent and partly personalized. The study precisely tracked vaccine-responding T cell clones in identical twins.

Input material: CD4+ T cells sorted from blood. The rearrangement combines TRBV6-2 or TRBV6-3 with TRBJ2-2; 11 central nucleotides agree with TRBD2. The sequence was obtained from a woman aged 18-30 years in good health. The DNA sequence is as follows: TGTGCCAGCACCGGAGGGATAGCGGGAGGGAAGGCGGGCACCGGGGAGCTGTTTTTT. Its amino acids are CASTGGIAGGKAGTGELFF.